This TCR beta chain was obtained from a study of blood T cell repertoires in COVID-19. Turning to the study itself: Italy, Spain and the United States were the sources of the convalescent and acute COVID-19 samples. T cells, B-cell-depleted T cells, or PBMCs supplied cDNA or gDNA.

V trimming: 6 bases; J trimming: 10 bases; junction bases outside the gene matches: 8. This CDR3 spans 13 amino acids. Original data processing: Counts of nucleated cells, estimated from reference gene primer amplification, were obtained. Some clones are missing from TCRdb's copy, which holds only in-frame ones; the method was immunoSEQ multiplex PCR. That table supplies the V and J calls and clone size; D and trimming were determined from the DNA. The repertoire consists of some 290,000 clones, with about 86% occurring once and the leading ten covering 3.6%. The rearrangement joins TRBV12-3 or TRBV12-4 to TRBJ1-4; 7 positions agree with TRBD1. Sequencing was done on a sample of peripheral blood. This clonotype originated in a man aged 18 to 29 with active or convalescent COVID-19. The DNA of the CDR3 is TGTGCCAGCAGACAGGGGCCTTTCGGAAAACTGTTTTTT. Translating gives CASRQGPFGKLFF.